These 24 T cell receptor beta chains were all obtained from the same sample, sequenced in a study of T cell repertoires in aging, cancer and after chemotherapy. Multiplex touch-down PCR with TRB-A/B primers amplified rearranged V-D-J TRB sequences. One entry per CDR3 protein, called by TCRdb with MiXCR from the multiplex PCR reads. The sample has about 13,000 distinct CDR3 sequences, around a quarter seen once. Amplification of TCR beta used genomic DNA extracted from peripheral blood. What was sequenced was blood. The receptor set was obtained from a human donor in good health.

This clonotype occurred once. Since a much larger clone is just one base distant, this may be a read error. The CDR3: CASSPLGPSYEQYF. The CDR3 nucleotides read TGTGCCAGCTCACCACTGGGACCCTCCTACGAGCAGTACTTC. The chain couples TRBV18 to TRBJ2-7; either TRBD1 or TRBD2 may fit D (5 bases each). With 1 base removed from V and 0 bases from J, the gap between germline ends came to 7 bases. This CDR3 region has 14 residues. The germline gives CDR1 KGHSH, CDR2 LQKENI.

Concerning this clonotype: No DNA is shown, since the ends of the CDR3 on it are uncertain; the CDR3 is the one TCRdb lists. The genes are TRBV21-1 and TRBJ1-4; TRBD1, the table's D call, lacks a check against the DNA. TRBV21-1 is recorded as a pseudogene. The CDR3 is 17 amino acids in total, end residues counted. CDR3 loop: CASSKALWGQGAEKLFF.

The CDR3 loop is CASSPLLGSTQPQHF. The CDR3 DNA reads TGTGCCAGCAGCCCCCTGCTAGGGTCTACTCAGCCCCAGCATTTT. This chain connects TRBV7-2 to TRBJ1-5; D unclear. The CDR3 length is 15 residues. Per the germline V gene, CDR1 is SGHTA and CDR2 is FQGNSA. The germline V and J ends were trimmed by 5 bases and 6 bases, with 17 bases remaining between them.

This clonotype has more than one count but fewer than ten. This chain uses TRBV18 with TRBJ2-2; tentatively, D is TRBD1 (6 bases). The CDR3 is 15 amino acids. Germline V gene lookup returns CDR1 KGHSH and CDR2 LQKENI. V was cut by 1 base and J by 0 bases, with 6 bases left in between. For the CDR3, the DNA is TGTGCCAGCTCACCACGGACAGCGAACACCGGGGAGCTGTTTTTT. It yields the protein CASSPRTANTGELFF.

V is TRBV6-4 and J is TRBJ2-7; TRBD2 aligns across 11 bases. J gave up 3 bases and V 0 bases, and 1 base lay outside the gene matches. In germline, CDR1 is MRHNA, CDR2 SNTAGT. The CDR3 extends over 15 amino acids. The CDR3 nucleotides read TGTGCCAGCAGTGACTCGACTAGCGGGGACTACGAGCAGTACGTC. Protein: CASSDSTSGDYEQYV.

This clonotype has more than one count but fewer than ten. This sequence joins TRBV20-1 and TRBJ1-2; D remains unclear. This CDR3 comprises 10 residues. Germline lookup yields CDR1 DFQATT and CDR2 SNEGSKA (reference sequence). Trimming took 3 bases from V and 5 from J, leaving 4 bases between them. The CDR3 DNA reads TGCAGTGCTAGCGGTTATGGCTACACCTTC. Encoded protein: CSASGYGYTF.

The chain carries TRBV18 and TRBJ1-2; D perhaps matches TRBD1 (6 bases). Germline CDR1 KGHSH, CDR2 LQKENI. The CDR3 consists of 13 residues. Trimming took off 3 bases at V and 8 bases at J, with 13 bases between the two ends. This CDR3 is CASSPGGAKGYTF. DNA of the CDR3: TGTGCCAGCTCACCGGGGGGGGCGAAAGGCTACACCTTC.

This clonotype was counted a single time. The CDR3 is CASSLWGGGTDTQYF. The DNA of the CDR3 is TGTGCCAGCAGCTTGTGGGGAGGGGGCACAGATACGCAGTATTTT. This chain uses TRBV6-4 with TRBJ2-3; the match to TRBD2 covers 7 bases. The length of the CDR3 is 15 residues. V lost 6 bases to trimming and J lost 1 base; unmatched junction nucleotides: 7. Germline lookup yields CDR1 MRHNA and CDR2 SNTAGT.

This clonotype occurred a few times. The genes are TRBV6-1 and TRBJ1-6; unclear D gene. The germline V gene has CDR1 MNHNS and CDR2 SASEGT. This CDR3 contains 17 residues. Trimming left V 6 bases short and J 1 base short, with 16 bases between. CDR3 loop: CASRLTGAHSYNSPLHF. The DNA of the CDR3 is TGTGCCAGCAGATTAACTGGAGCCCATTCCTATAATTCACCCCTCCACTTT.

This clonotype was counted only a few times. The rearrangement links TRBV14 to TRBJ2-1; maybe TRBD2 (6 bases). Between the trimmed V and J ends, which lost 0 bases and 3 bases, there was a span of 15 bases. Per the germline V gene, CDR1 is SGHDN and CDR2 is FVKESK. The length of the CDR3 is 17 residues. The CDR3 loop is CASSQDSGTSYYNEQFF. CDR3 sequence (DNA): TGTGCCAGCAGCCAAGACAGTGGGACTTCCTACTACAATGAGCAGTTCTTC.

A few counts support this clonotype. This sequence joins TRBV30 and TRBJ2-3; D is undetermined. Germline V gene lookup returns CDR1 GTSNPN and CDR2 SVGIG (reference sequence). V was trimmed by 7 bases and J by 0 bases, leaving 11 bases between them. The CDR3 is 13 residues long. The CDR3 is CALRERSTDTQYF. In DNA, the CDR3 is TGTGCCTTACGAGAGCGTAGCACAGATACGCAGTATTTT.

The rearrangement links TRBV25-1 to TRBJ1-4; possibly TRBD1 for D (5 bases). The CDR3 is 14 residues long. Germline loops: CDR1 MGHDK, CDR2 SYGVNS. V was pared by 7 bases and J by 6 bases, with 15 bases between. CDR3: CASNPWGGDEKLFF. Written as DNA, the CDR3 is TGTGCCAGCAACCCCTGGGGCGGTGATGAAAAACTGTTTTTT.

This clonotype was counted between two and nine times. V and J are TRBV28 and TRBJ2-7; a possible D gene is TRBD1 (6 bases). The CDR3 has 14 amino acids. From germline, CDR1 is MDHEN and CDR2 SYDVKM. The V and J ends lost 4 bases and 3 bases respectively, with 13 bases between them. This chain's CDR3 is CASSSRGLGYEQYV. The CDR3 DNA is TGTGCCAGCAGTTCCAGGGGTCTAGGCTACGAGCAGTACGTC.

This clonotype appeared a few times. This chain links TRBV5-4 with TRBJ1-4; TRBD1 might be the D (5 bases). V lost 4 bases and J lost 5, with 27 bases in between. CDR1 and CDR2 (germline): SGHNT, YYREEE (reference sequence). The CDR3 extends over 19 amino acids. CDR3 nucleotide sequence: TGTGCCAGCAGCACCTTGGGGGGGGGTCGTTGGCCTCTCAATGAAAAACTGTTTTTT. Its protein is CASSTLGGGRWPLNEKLFF.

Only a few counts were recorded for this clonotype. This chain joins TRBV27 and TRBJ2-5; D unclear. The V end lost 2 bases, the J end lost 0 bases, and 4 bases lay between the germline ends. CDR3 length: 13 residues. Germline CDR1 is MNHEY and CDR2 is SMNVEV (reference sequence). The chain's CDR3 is CASSLVYQETQYF. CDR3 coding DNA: TGTGCCAGCAGTTTAGTGTACCAAGAGACCCAGTACTTC.

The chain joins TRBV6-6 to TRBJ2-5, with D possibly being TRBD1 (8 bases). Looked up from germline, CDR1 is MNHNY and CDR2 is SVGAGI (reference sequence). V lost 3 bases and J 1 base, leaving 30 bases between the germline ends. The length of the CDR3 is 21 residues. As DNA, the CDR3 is TGTGCCAGCAGTTATTTTTACAGGGGGTCCGGGGGGCCGACCGCCCAAGAGACCCAGTACTTC. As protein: CASSYFYRGSGGPTAQETQYF.

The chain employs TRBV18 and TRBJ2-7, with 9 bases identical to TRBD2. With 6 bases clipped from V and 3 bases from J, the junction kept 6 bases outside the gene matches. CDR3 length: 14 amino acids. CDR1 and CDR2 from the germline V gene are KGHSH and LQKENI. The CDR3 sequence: CASSLMRGGYEQYV. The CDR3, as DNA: TGTGCCAGCTCCCTCATGCGGGGGGGCTACGAGCAGTACGTC.

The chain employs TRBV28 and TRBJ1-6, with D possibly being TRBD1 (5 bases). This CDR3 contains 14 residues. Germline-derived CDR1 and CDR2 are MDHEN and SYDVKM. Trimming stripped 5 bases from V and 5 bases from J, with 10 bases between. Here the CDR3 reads CASSLGGNNSPLHF. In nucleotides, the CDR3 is TGTGCCAGCAGTCTCGGGGGGAATAATTCACCCCTCCACTTT. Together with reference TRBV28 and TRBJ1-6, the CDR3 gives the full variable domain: DVKVTQSSRYLVKRTGEKVFLECVQDMDHENMFWYRQDPGLGLRLIYFSYDVKMKEKGDIPEGYSVSREKKERFSLILESASTNQTSMYLCASSLGGNNSPLHFGNGTRLTVT.

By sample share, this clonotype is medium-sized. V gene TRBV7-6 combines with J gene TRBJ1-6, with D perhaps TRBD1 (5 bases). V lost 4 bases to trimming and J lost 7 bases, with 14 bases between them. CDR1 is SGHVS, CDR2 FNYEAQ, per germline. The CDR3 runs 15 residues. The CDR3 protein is CASSSGTGGNSPLHF. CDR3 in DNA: TGTGCCAGCAGCTCCGGGACCGGAGGGAATTCACCCCTCCACTTT. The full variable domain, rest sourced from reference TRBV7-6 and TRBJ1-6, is GAGVSQSPRYKVTKRGQDVALRCDPISGHVSLYWYRQALGQGPEFLTYFNYEAQQDKSGLPNDRFSAERPEGSISTLTIQRTEQRDSAMYRCASSSGTGGNSPLHFGNGTRLTVT.

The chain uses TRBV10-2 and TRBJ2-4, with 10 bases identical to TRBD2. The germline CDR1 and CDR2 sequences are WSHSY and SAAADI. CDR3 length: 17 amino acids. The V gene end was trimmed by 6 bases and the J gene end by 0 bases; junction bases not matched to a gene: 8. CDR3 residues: CASRLAGAAGAKNIQYF. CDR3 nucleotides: TGCGCCAGCAGGCTAGCGGGGGCCGCTGGAGCCAAAAACATTCAGTACTTC.

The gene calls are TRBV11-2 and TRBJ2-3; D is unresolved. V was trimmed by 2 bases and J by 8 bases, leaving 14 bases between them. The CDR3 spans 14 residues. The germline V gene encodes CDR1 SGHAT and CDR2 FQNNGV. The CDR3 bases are TGTGCCAGCAGCTTAACCGTCCGGGTCAGTACGCAGTATTTT. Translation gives CASSLTVRVSTQYF.

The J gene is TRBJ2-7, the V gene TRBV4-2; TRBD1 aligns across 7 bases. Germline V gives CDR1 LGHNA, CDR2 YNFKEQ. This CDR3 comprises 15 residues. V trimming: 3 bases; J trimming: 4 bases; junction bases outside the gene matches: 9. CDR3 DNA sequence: TGTGCCAGCAGCCAGACACAGGGGAAAGAATACGAGCAGTACTTC. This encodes CASSQTQGKEYEQYF.

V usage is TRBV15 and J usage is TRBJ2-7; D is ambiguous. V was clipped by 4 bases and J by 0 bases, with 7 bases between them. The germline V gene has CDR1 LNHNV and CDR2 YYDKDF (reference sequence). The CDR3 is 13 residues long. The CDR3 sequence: CATSKGSSYEQYV. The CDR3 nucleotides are TGTGCCACCAGCAAAGGCAGCTCCTACGAGCAGTACGTC.

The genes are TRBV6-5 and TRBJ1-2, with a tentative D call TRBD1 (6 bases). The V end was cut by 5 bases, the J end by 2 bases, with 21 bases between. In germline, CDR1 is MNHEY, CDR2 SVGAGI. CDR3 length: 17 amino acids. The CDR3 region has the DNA TGTGCCAGCAGTGAAAGGGGGGCCGGGACGGACAACTATGGCTACACCTTC. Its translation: CASSERGAGTDNYGYTF.